This TCR beta chain is from a study of technical replicates of blood from four donors. Assay used: immunoSEQ multiplex PCR; TCRdb lists only in-frame clones, some missing. The sample shows about 82,000 clones, over 75% of them seen only once. The CDR3 extends over 13 amino acids. Trimming cost V 6 bases and J 4 bases; bases outside gene matches: 4. The germline V gene encodes CDR1 LNHDA and CDR2 SQIVND (reference sequence). The TCR sequence derives from a human donor in good health. V and J are TRBV19 and TRBJ2-7; 9 bases map to TRBD1. Specimen: T cells isolated from PBMCs. DNA of the CDR3: TGTGCCAGTAGGGCGGGACAGGGTTACGAGCAGTACTTC. Translating it yields CASRAGQGYEQYF.